These T cell receptor beta chains were read from a single sample in a study of PD-1 blockade in classical Hodgkin lymphoma. Profiling relied on immunoSEQ multiplex PCR, and the TCRdb table lists in-frame clones only, not all of them. The table has tens of thousands of clones, more than 80% seen once. The material sequenced was CD4+ T cells from blood, taken before the fourth cycle of nivolumab. These receptor sequences come from a human donor with classical Hodgkin lymphoma. Each CDR3 is given with its conserved first and last residue. The D gene is left open where the match is weak. The listing skips clone size in some rows; elsewhere it reads once, few, many or a size class.

v_gene	d_gene	j_gene	abundance	CDR3aa	CDR3nt
TRBV27	NA	TRBJ1-6	NA	CASSYQDRNSPLHF	TGTGCCAGCAGTTACCAGGATCGGAATTCACCCCTCCACTTT
TRBV9	NA	TRBJ2-5	NA	CASSVRPLASQAQYF	TGTGCCAGCAGCGTGAGACCCCTAGCGTCTCAGGCCCAGTACTTC
TRBV29-1	TRBD1	TRBJ2-3	NA	CSVDRGTDTQYF	TGCAGCGTTGACAGGGGGACAGATACGCAGTATTTT
TRBV18	NA	TRBJ1-1	few	CASSTSIPGMTEAFF	TGTGCCAGCTCAACTTCCATTCCGGGAATGACTGAAGCTTTCTTT
TRBV5-1	NA	TRBJ2-5	NA	CASSLGLKETQYF	TGCGCCAGCAGCTTGGGTCTTAAAGAGACCCAGTACTTC
TRBV18	TRBD1	TRBJ1-3	NA	CASSRGQADRNTIYF	TGTGCCAGCTCACGAGGACAGGCCGACCGAAACACCATATATTTT
TRBV6-6	TRBD1	TRBJ1-5	NA	CASRSGQGDQPQHF	TGTGCCAGCAGATCGGGACAGGGGGATCAGCCCCAGCATTTT
TRBV6-5	NA	TRBJ1-1	NA	CASGQGLNTEAFF	TGTGCCAGCGGCCAGGGGCTGAACACTGAAGCTTTCTTT
TRBV6-5	NA	TRBJ2-1	NA	CASSYSRQDNEQFF	TGTGCCAGCAGTTACTCGAGACAGGACAATGAGCAGTTCTTC
TRBV5-1	NA	TRBJ2-5	once	CASSLLGTVLETQYF	TGCGCCAGCAGCTTGCTTGGCACGGTTCTAGAGACCCAGTACTTC
TRBV5-1	TRBD2	TRBJ2-7	NA	CASSLVIAGSYEQYF	TGCGCCAGCAGCTTGGTGATAGCGGGGAGCTACGAGCAGTACTTC
TRBV6-5	NA	TRBJ1-3	NA	CATQDSYSGYTIYF	TGTGCCACCCAGGACAGTTACTCTGGGTACACCATATATTTT
TRBV7-9	TRBD1	TRBJ1-2	NA	CASSATDRTGSYGYTF	TGTGCCAGCAGCGCCACCGATCGGACAGGGTCCTATGGCTACACCTTC
TRBV9	NA	TRBJ2-7	NA	CASSRGRTYEQYF	TGTGCCAGCAGTCGAGGACGGACCTACGAGCAGTACTTC
TRBV5-1	NA	TRBJ1-1	once	CASSHGSLNTEAFF	TGCGCCAGCAGCCACGGAAGTTTGAACACTGAAGCTTTCTTT
TRBV2	TRBD1	TRBJ1-1	NA	CASRQGMNTEAFF	TGTGCCAGCAGACAGGGGATGAACACTGAAGCTTTCTTT
TRBV5-1	TRBD2	TRBJ2-7	NA	CASSLLGGGEQYF	TGCGCCAGCAGTCTACTGGGCGGGGGGGAGCAGTACTTC
TRBV5-1	TRBD1	TRBJ1-4	few	CASSLGQGGEKLFF	TGCGCCAGCAGCTTGGGACAGGGGGGTGAAAAACTGTTTTTT
TRBV5-1	TRBD1	TRBJ2-6	NA	CASSLDGTANSGANVLTF	TGCGCCAGCAGCTTGGATGGGACAGCGAACTCTGGGGCCAACGTCCTGACTTTC
TRBV11-3	TRBD2	TRBJ2-2	NA	CASSLGGASGATGELFF	TGTGCCAGCAGCCTAGGAGGAGCTAGCGGGGCCACCGGGGAGCTGTTTTTT
TRBV6-6	NA	TRBJ2-7	NA	CASTQRGDYEQYF	TGTGCCAGCACCCAAAGGGGGGACTACGAGCAGTACTTC
TRBV5-1	TRBD1	TRBJ1-1	NA	CASREQGVIDGAFF	TGCGCCAGCAGAGAACAGGGGGTCATTGACGGAGCTTTCTTT
TRBV5-1	NA	TRBJ2-1	NA	CASSLALDSGEQFF	TGCGCCAGCAGCTTGGCTCTGGACAGTGGCGAGCAGTTCTTC
TRBV19	NA	TRBJ1-1	NA	CASRPQGSNTEAFF	TGTGCCAGCCGACCCCAGGGGAGTAATACTGAAGCTTTCTTT
TRBV19	TRBD2	TRBJ2-1	NA	CASTGLAINEQFF	TGTGCCAGTACCGGACTAGCGATCAATGAGCAGTTCTTC
TRBV5-1	TRBD2	TRBJ2-5	NA	CASSSSGTSEETQYF	TGCGCCAGCAGCTCATCCGGGACTAGCGAAGAGACCCAGTACTTC
TRBV29-1	NA	TRBJ2-3	NA	CSARTSGTQYF	TGCAGCGCACGGACGAGCGGTACGCAGTATTTT
TRBV5-1	NA	TRBJ1-1	once	CASSLTGDSNTEAFF	TGCGCCAGCAGCTTAACAGGAGACTCGAACACTGAAGCTTTCTTT
TRBV5-1	NA	TRBJ2-1	NA	CASSFAGINEQFF	TGCGCCAGCAGCTTTGCCGGGATCAATGAGCAGTTCTTC
TRBV7-9	NA	TRBJ2-7	NA	CASLAFGTYEQYF	TGTGCCAGCCTAGCGTTTGGGACCTACGAGCAGTACTTC
TRBV6-4	NA	TRBJ1-6	NA	CASSEQENSPLHF	TGTGCCAGCAGTGAACAGGAAAATTCACCCCTCCACTTT